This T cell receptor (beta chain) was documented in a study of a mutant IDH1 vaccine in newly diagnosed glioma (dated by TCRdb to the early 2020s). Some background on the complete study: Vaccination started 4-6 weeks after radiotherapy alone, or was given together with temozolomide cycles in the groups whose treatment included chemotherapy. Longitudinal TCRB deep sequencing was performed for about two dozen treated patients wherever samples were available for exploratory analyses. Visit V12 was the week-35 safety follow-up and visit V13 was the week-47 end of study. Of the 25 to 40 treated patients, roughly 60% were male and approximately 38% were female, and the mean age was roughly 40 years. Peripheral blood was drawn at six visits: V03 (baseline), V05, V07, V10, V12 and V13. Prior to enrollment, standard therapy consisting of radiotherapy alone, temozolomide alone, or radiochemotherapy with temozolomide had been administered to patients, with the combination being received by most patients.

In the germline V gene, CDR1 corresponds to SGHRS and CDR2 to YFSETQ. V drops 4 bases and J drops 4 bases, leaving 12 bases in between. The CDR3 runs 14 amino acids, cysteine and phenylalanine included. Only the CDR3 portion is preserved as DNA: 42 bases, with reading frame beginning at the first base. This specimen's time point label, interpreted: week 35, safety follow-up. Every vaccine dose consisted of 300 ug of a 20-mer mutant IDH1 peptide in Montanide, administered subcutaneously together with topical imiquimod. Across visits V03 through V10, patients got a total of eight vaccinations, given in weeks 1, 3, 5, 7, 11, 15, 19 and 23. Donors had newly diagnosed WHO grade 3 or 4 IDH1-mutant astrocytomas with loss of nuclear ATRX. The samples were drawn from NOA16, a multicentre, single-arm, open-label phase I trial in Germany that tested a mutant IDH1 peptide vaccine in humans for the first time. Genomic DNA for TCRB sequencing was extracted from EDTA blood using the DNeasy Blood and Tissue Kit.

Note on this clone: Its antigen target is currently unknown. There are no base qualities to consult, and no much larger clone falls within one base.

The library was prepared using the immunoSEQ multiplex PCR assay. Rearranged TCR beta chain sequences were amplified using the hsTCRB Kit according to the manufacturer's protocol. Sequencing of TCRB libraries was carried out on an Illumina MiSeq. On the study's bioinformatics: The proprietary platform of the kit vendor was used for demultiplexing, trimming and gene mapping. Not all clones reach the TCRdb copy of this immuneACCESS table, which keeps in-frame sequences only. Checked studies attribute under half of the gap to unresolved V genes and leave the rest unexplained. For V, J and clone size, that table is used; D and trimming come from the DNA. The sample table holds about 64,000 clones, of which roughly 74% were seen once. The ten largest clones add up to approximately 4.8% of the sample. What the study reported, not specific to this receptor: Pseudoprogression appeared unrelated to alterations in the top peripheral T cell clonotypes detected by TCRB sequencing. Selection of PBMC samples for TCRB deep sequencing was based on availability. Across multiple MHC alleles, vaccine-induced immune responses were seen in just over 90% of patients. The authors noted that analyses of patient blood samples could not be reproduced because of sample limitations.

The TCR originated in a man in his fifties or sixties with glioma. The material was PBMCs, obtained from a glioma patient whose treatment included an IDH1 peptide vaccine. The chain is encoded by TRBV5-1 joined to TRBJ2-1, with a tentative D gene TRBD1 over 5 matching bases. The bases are TGCGCCAGCAGCACCCAGGGCGTTTACAATGAGCAGTTCTTC. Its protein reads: CASSTQGVYNEQFF.